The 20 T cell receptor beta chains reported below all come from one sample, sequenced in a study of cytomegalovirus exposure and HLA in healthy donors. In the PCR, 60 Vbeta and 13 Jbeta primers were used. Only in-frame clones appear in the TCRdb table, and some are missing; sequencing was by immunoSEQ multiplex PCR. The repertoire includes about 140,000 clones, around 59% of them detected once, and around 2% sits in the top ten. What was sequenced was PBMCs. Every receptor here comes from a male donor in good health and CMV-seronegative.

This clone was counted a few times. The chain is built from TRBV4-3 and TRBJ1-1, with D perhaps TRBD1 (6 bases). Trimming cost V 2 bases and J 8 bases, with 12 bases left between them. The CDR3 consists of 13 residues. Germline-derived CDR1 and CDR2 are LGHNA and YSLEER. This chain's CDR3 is CASSQLGGGEAFF. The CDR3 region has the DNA TGCGCCAGCAGCCAACTTGGGGGCGGCGAAGCTTTCTTT.

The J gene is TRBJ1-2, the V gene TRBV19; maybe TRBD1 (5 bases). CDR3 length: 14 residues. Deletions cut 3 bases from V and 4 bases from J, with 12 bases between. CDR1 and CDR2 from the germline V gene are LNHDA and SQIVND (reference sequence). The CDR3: CASSIGGIGYGYTF. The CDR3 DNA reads TGTGCCAGTAGTATCGGGGGAATAGGCTATGGCTACACCTTC.

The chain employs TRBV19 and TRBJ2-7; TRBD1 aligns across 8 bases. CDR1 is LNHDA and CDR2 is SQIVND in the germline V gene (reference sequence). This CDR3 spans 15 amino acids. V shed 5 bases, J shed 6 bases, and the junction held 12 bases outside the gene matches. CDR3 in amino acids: CASSFETGEHGEQYF. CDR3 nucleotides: TGTGCCAGTAGTTTCGAGACAGGGGAACACGGCGAGCAGTACTTC.

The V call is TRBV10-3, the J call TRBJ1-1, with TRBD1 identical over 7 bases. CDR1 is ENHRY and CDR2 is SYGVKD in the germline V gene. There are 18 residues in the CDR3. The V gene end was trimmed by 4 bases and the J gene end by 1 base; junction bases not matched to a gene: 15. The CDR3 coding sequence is TGTGCCATCAGTGGGTCCATTCAACCACGGACAGGGAACACTGAAGCTTTCTTT. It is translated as CAISGSIQPRTGNTEAFF.

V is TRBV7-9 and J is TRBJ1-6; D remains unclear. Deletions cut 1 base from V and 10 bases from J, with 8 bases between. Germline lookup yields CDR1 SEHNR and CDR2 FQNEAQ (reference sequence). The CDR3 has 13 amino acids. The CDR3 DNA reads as TGTGCCAGCAGCTTAGACGGGAGATCACCCCTCCACTTT. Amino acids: CASSLDGRSPLHF.

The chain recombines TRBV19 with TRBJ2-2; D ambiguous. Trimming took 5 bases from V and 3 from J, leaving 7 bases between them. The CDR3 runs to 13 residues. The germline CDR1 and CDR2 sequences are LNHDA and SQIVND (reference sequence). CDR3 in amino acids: CASSVVYTGELFF. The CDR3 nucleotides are TGTGCCAGTAGTGTCGTTTACACCGGGGAGCTGTTTTTT. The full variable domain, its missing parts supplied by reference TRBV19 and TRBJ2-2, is DGGITQSPKYLFRKEGQNVTLSCEQNLNHDAMYWYRQDPGQGLRLIYYSQIVNDFQKGDIAEGYSVSREKKESFPLTVTSAQKNPTAFYLCASSVVYTGELFFGEGSRLTVL.

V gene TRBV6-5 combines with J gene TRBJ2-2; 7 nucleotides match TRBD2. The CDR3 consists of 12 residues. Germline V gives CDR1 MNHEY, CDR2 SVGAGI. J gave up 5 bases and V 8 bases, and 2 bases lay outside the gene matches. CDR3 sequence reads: CASGGDTGELFF. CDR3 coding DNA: TGTGCCAGCGGGGGGGATACCGGGGAGCTGTTTTTT.

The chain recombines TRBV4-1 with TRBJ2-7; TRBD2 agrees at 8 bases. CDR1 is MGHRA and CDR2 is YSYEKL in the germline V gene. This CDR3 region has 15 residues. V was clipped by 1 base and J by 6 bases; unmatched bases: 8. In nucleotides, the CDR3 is TGCGCCAGCAGCCAAGGCCCCGGGGGGGGTGGCGAGCAGTACTTC. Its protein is CASSQGPGGGGEQYF.

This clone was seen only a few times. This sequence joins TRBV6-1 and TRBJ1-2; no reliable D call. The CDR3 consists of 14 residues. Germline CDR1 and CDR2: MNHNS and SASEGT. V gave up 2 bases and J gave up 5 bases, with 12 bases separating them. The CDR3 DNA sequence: TGTGCCAGCAGTGAACAGCCAGGCCCATATGGCTACACCTTC. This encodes CASSEQPGPYGYTF.

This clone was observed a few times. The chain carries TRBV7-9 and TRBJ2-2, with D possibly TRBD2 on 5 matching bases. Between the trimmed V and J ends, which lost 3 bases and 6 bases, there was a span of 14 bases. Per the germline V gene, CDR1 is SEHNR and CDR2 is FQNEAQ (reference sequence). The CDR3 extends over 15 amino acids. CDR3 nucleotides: TGTGCCAGCAGCTTTAAGAGGGTATATGCCGGGGAGCTGTTTTTT. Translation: CASSFKRVYAGELFF.

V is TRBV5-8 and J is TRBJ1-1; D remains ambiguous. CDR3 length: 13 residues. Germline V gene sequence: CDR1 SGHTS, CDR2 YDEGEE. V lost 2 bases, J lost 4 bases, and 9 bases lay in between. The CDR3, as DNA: TGTGCCAGCAGCTTCTCTCGGAGCACTGAAGCTTTCTTT. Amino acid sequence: CASSFSRSTEAFF. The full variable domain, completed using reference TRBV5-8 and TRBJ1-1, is EAGVTQSPTHLIKTRGQQATLRCSPISGHTSVYWYQQALGLGLQFLLWYDEGEERNRGNFPPRFSGRQFPNYSSELNVNALELEDSALYLCASSFSRSTEAFFGQGTRLTVV.

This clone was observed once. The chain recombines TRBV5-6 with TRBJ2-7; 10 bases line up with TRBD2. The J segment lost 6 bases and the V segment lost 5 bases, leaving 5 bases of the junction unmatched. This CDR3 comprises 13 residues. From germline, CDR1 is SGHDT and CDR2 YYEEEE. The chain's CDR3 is CASRAAGGGEQYF. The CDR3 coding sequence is TGTGCCAGCAGGGCAGCGGGGGGGGGCGAGCAGTACTTC.

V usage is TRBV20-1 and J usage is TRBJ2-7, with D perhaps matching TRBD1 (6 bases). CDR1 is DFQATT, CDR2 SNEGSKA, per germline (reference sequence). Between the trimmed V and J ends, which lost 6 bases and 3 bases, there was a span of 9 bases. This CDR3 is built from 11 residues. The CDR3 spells CSAQGRYEQYF. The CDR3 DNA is TGCAGTGCCCAGGGGCGCTACGAGCAGTACTTC.

CDR3 DNA sequence: TGTGCCAGCTCACCTCAAACTGATACGAGTGGCTACACCTTC. Its translation is CASSPQTDTSGYTF. The chain carries TRBV18 and TRBJ1-2; no definite D call. Trimming left V 3 bases short and J 7 bases short, with 15 bases between. This CDR3 region has 14 residues. CDR1 and CDR2 (germline): KGHSH, LQKENI.

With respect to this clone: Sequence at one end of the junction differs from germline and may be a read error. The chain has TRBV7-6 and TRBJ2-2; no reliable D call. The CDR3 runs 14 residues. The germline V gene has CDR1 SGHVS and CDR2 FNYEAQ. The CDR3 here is CASGLSRNTGELFF. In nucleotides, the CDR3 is TGTGCCAGCGGCTTAAGTAGAAACACCGGGGAGCTGTTTTTT.

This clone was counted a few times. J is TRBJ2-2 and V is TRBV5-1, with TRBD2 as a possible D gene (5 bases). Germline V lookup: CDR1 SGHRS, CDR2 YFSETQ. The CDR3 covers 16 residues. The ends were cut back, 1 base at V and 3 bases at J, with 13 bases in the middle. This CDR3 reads CASSLNRGRDTGELFF. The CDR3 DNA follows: TGCGCCAGCAGCTTGAATCGGGGTAGAGACACCGGGGAGCTGTTTTTT.

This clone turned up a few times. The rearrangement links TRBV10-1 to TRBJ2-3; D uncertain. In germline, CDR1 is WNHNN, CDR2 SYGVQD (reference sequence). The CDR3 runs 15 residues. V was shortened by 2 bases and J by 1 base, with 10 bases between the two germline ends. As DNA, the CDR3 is TGCGCCAGCAGTGAGGGCCGATTCCGCACAGATACGCAGTATTTT. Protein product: CASSEGRFRTDTQYF.

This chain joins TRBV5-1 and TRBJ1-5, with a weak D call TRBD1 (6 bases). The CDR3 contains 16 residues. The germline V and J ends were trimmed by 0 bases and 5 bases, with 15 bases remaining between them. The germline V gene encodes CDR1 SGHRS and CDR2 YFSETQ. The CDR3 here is CASSLDGTTADQPQHF. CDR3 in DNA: TGCGCCAGCAGCTTGGATGGGACAACGGCGGATCAGCCCCAGCATTTT.

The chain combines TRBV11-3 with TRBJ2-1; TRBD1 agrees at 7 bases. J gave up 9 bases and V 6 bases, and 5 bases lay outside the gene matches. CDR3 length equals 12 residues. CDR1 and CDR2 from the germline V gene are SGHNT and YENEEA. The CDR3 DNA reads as TGTGCCAGCAGGCAGGGGGTGGGTGAGCAGTTCTTC. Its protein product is CASRQGVGEQFF.

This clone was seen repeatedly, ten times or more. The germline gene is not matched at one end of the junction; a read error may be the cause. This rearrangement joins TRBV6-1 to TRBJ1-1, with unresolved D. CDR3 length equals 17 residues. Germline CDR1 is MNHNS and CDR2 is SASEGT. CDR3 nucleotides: TGTGCCAGCAGTGAAGCGCCACCCCGAACAGTTTGGTCTCCAAACTCTTTT. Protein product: CASSEAPPRTVWSPNSF.